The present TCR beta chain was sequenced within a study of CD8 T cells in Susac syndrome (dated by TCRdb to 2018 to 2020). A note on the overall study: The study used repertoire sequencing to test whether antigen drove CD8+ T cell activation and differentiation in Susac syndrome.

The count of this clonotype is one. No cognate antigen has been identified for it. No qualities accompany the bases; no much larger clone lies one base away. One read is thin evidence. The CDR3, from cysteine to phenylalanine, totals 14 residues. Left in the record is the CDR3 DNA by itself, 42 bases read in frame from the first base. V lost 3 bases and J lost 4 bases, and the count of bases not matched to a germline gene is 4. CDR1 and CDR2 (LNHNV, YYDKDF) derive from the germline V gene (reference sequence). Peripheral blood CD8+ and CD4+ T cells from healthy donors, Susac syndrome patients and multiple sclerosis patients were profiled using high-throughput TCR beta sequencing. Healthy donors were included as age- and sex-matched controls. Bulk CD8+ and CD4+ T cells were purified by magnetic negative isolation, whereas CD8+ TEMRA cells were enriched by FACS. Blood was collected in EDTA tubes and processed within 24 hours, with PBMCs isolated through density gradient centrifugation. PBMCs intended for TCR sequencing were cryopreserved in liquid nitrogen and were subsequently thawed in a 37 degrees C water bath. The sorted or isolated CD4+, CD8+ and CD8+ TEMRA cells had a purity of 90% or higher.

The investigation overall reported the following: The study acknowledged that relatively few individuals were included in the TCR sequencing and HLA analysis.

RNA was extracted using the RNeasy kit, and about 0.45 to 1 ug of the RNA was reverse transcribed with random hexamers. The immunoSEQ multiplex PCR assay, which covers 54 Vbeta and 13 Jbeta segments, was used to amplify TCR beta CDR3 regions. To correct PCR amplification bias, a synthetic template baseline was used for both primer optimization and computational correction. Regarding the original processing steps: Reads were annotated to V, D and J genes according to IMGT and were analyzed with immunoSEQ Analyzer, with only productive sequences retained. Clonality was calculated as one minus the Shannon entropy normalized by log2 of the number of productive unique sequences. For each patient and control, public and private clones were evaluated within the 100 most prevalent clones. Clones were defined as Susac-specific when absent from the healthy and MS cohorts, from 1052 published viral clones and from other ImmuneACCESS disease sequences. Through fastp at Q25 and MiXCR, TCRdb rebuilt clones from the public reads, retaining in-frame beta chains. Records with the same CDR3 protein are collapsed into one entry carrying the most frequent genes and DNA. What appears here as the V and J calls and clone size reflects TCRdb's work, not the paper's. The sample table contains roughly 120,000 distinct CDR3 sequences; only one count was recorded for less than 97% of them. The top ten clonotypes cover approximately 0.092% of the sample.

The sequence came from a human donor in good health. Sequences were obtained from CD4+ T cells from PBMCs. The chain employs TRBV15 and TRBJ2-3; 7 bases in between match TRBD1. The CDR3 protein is CATSRDRISDTQYF. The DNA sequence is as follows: TGTGCCACCAGCAGGGACAGGATTTCAGATACGCAGTATTTT.